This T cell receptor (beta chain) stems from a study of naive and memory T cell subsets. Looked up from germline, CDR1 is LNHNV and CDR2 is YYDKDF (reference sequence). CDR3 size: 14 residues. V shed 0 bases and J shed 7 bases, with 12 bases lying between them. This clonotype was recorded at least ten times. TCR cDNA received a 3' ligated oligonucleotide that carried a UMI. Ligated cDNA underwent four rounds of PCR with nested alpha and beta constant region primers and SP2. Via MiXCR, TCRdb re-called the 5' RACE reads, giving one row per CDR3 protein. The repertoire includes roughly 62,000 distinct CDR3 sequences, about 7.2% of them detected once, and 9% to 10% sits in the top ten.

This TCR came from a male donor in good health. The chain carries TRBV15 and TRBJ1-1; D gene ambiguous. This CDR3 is CATSRDVGYGEAFF. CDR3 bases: TGTGCCACCAGCAGAGATGTGGGCTACGGTGAAGCTTTCTTT.